This entry is about one T cell receptor (beta chain). The naive CD8 subset, CD45RO-negative cells positively selected for CCR7, excluded terminally differentiated effector memory CD45RA+ cells. CDR3 length: 15 amino acids. Germline-derived CDR1 and CDR2 are MNHEY and SVGAGI. V lost 6 bases and J lost 4; bases outside the gene matches: 9. This sample was taken from a study of shared clonotypes between healthy human individuals. Sorted subsets were amplified in replicate PCRs using 200 ng DNA, tens of thousands of T cell genomes. TCRdb keeps only in-frame clones here, not all; method: immunoSEQ multiplex PCR. This table holds roughly 2.1 million clones, about 92% found once.

The receptor's source is a man younger than 35 in good health. Some clones in this sample may be carry-over from other donors' samples. Sequenced sample: naive CD8+ T cells from PBMCs. The chain combines TRBV6-5 with TRBJ1-5; 7 bases align to TRBD1. CDR3 nucleotides: TGTGCCAGCAGCCCCTACACAGGGGCAAATCAGCCCCAGCATTTT. Translation gives CASSPYTGANQPQHF.